These T cell receptor beta chains were read from a single sample in a study of blood T cell repertoires in COVID-19. Only in-frame clones appear in the TCRdb table, and some are missing; sequencing was by immunoSEQ multiplex PCR. The data hold around 41,000 clones, with 80% to 90% observed a single time. The sample taken for sequencing was peripheral blood. These receptors originate from a woman at least 80 years old with active or convalescent COVID-19. Both conserved end residues are part of each CDR3. Each record gives: V gene, CDR3 protein.

V: TRBV6-2/TRBV6-3; CDR3: CASSYLAGDGEAFF
V: TRBV5-6; CDR3: CASTQSGVSSGNTIYF
V: TRBV15; CDR3: CATSREAGTGRGYTF
V: TRBV15; CDR3: CATSSRQPYNEQFF
V: TRBV6-5; CDR3: CASRKTGGEGYTF
V: TRBV27; CDR3: CASSFGTGNQPQHF
V: TRBV6-5; CDR3: CASSSGAGVTEAFF
V: TRBV5-1; CDR3: CASSLAQGLNAEAFF
V: TRBV7-3; CDR3: CASSRDRNTEAFF
V: TRBV28; CDR3: CASSLFGGPRSGANVLTF
V: TRBV28; CDR3: CASRNSGSSYNEQFF
V: TRBV4-3; CDR3: CASSQATGATNEKLFF
V: TRBV11-2; CDR3: CASSLDLYNEQFF
V: TRBV5-4; CDR3: CASRKGGSQRSTGELFF
V: TRBV7-9; CDR3: CASRSTVGGGDTEAFF
V: TRBV28; CDR3: CASTPTDRQETQYF